This T cell receptor beta chain was sequenced for a study of blood T cell repertoires in COVID-19 (dated by TCRdb to about 2020). Background for the entire study: Collaborator samples came from the United States, Italy and Spain and covered acute and convalescent phases of COVID-19. A de-identified subject ID, COVID-19 status, age in years and sex were almost always included in the sample metadata. Deeply sampled blood TCRbeta repertoires from subjects exposed to, actively infected with, or recovered from COVID-19 were included in the dataset. The repertoires were released in a freely available public database intended as a resource for research on the immune response to SARS-CoV-2. The material from the prospective study consisted of cDNA or gDNA derived from T cells, B-cell-depleted T cells, or PBMCs. Where available, HLA class I and class II types were obtained from metadata supplied by the sample provider rather than from assay-based typing. Samples were obtained from the ongoing ImmuneRACE study (first 160 participants) and from 950 to 1,500 subjects provided by 6 global collaborators.

Participants in the prospective study were aged roughly 18 to 100 years, lived in 24 United States geographic areas, and enrolled through a virtual design. Cohort assignment in the prospective study relied on participant-reported clinical history from a screening survey and a study questionnaire. Recovered participants in ImmuneRACE Cohort 3 were defined by two consecutive negative NP/OP PCR tests, clearance by a healthcare professional, or resolution of symptoms. In the prospective study, mobile phlebotomists collected whole blood, serum and a nasopharyngeal or oropharyngeal swab from each participant. Participants in the prospective study had the option to provide additional blood draws and questionnaires over a roughly two-month period. Blood samples from the prospective study were shipped frozen or at room temperature prior to DNA extraction. The paper's findings and limits, for the study overall: Clinical and demographic metadata were provided uncurated, with the amount varying by source and participant.

This clone appeared a single time. The antigen it binds to is not known. No quality values exist for individual bases; no much larger clone is one base distant. TCRbeta CDR3 regions were amplified from genomic DNA by means of the immunoSEQ Assay, a bias-controlled multiplex PCR. The paper's data handling went like this. Nucleated cell counts per sample were estimated from amplification of reference gene primers within the assay. To quantify the absolute abundance of each unique TCRbeta CDR3 rearrangement, sequence reads were collapsed and filtered. For each sample, productive Simpson clonality was calculated by taking the square root of Simpson's diversity index across productive rearrangements. The table comes from immuneACCESS by way of TCRdb, which keeps in-frame sequences with V and J called. Part of the clones is missing from these tables; in studies checked, under half for an unresolved V gene and the rest for unknown reasons. V, J and clone size derive from that table, while D and trimming were established from the DNA sequence. Present in this sample are under 300,000 clones, around 89% of which were seen just once. Approximately 3% of the sample goes to the ten largest clones.

The germline V gene encodes CDR1 MNHEY and CDR2 SMNVEV (reference sequence). The germline V end is reduced by 3 bases and the J end by 1 base; junction bases left unmatched: 6. Counted from cysteine to phenylalanine, this CDR3 has 17 amino acids. Of all the DNA, just the CDR3 is kept, 51 bases in frame from base 1. This TCR derives from a woman between 45 and 60 years old who had recovered from COVID-19. Sample: PBMCs or T cells enriched from blood (not recorded which). Recombination linked TRBV27 to TRBJ2-1; TRBD2 agrees with 10 junctional bases. The CDR3 reads as follows: CASSFGPSGSSYNEQFF. The nucleotide sequence is given as TGTGCCAGCAGTTTCGGGCCTAGCGGGAGTTCCTACAATGAGCAGTTCTTC.